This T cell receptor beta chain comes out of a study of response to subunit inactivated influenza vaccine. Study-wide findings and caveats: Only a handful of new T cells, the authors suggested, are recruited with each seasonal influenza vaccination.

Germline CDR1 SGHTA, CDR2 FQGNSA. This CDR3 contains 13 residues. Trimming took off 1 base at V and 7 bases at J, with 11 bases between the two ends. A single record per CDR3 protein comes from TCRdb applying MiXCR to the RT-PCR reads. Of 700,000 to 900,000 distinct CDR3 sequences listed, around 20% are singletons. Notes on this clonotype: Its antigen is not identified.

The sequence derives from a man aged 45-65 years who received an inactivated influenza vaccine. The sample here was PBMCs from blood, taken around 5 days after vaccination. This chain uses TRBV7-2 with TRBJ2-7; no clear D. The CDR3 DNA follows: TGTGCCAGCAGCTTAGGTTCTGGGGTTGAGCAGTACTTC. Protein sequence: CASSLGSGVEQYF.